Listed here are 18 T cell receptor beta chains from one sample, sequenced in a study of OX40 agonist ivuxolimab in advanced cancers. The library was prepared using the immunoSEQ multiplex PCR assay. The immuneACCESS repertoire file appears here via TCRdb, limited to in-frame rearrangements. These files lack a portion of the clones; in checked studies, under half of the deficit traces to unresolved V genes, and the cause of the others is not known. Counted in this sample were about 76,000 clones; around 87% of them appeared once. The top ten hold 2% to 3% of the sample. Sequenced material: CD4+ or CD8+ T cells sorted from blood, taken in a trial of the OX40 agonist ivuxolimab. The receptors here all came from an adult with an advanced solid tumor such as melanoma, head and neck, liver or kidney cancer.

The rearrangement links TRBV4-1 to TRBJ1-6, with D perhaps matching TRBD1 (6 bases). Germline V CDR1 and CDR2: MGHRA, YSYEKL. CDR3 length: 16 amino acids. V lost 4 bases, J lost 5 bases, and 15 bases lay in between. The CDR3 region has the DNA TGCGCCAGCAGCCGGGAGGGGGGCGGCAATAATTCACCCCTCCACTTT. This encodes CASSREGGGNNSPLHF.

CDR3 sequence reads: CSVVGHGSEAFF. The CDR3 DNA is TGCAGCGTCGTCGGACATGGATCTGAAGCTTTCTTT. The chain combines TRBV29-1 with TRBJ1-1; possible D gene TRBD1, 5 bases. From germline, CDR1 is SQVTM and CDR2 ANQGSEA. Trimming shortened V by 6 bases and J by 6 bases, and 14 bases separated the two germline ends. CDR3 length: 12 amino acids.

The chain carries TRBV11-2 and TRBJ1-4, with 9 bases fitting TRBD1. The CDR3 covers 14 residues. The V gene end was trimmed by 1 base and the J gene end by 10 bases; junction bases not matched to a gene: 4. CDR1 SGHAT and CDR2 FQNNGV come from the germline V gene. The CDR3 loop is CASSLGVGQGKLFF. CDR3 coding DNA: TGTGCCAGCAGCTTAGGGGTGGGACAGGGAAAACTGTTTTTT. The whole variable domain, filled in from reference TRBV11-2 and TRBJ1-4, reads EAGVAQSPRYKIIEKRQSVAFWCNPISGHATLYWYQQILGQGPKLLIQFQNNGVVDDSQLPKDRFSAERLKGVDSTLKIQPAKLEDSAVYLCASSLGVGQGKLFFGSGTQLSVL.

The chain combines TRBV18 with TRBJ2-3, with a tentative D call TRBD2 (5 bases). Germline CDR1 KGHSH, CDR2 LQKENI. The CDR3 covers 15 residues. V dropped 1 base and J dropped 1 base, with 9 bases sitting between them. The CDR3 loop reads CASSPQADGTDTQYF. Written as DNA, the CDR3 is TGTGCCAGCTCACCACAAGCGGACGGCACAGATACGCAGTATTTT.

This chain links TRBV7-2 with TRBJ1-6; TRBD1 matches at 9 bases. J lost 7 bases, V lost 3 bases, and 4 bases had no gene match. The CDR3 contains 15 residues. Per the germline V gene, CDR1 is SGHTA and CDR2 is FQGNSA. The CDR3 DNA reads as TGTGCCAGCAGCTTCGGGGGACAGGGAAATTCACCCCTCCACTTT. Protein product: CASSFGGQGNSPLHF.

The chain is built from TRBV2 and TRBJ2-7; D unresolved. The CDR3 totals 13 residues. V gave up 4 bases and J gave up 4 bases, with 11 bases separating them. Germline CDR1 and CDR2: SNHLY and FYNNEI. The CDR3 DNA sequence: TGTGCCAGCAGTGTTTGGCCCATGTACGAGCAGTACGTC. Amino acids: CASSVWPMYEQYV.

This clone was seen once. The chain employs TRBV9 and TRBJ1-6, with D uncertain. This CDR3 has 14 residues. Germline lookup yields CDR1 SGDLS and CDR2 YYNGEE. The V end was cut by 2 bases, the J end by 9 bases, with 12 bases between. In DNA form, the CDR3 reads TGTGCCAGCAGCGTCTCCCAGGACCTTTCACCCCTCCACTTT. This sequence encodes CASSVSQDLSPLHF.

V and J are TRBV28 and TRBJ1-1, with TRBD1 matching over 8 bases. The germline V gene encodes CDR1 MDHEN and CDR2 SYDVKM. Losses at the gene ends were 1 base for V and 3 bases for J; bases not matched to a gene: 1. The CDR3 length is 14 residues. The CDR3 DNA reads as TGTGCCAGCAGTTTATACAGGGGGTACACTGAAGCTTTCTTT. It translates to CASSLYRGYTEAFF. Together with reference TRBV28 and TRBJ1-1, the CDR3 gives the full variable domain: DVKVTQSSRYLVKRTGEKVFLECVQDMDHENMFWYRQDPGLGLRLIYFSYDVKMKEKGDIPEGYSVSREKKERFSLILESASTNQTSMYLCASSLYRGYTEAFFGQGTRLTVV.

CDR3 sequence (DNA): TGTGCCAGCAGCTCTACAGGGGAGCCCTACAATGAGCAGTTCTTC. Its translation is CASSSTGEPYNEQFF. The chain recombines TRBV7-3 with TRBJ2-1; TRBD1 matches 7 bases. This CDR3 is built from 15 residues. Looked up from germline, CDR1 is SGHTA and CDR2 is FQGTGA. After removal of 4 bases from V and 2 bases from J, the junction contained 5 bases not matched to a gene.

This clone has only one observation. The gene calls are TRBV4-3 and TRBJ1-4, with a weak D call TRBD1 (6 bases). The germline V and J ends were trimmed by 4 bases and 3 bases, with 12 bases remaining between them. The CDR3 contains 15 residues. CDR1 is LGHNA, CDR2 YSLEER, per germline. CDR3 bases: TGCGCCAGCAGCCTTAACAGGGTACCTAATGAAAAACTGTTTTTT. Amino acids: CASSLNRVPNEKLFF.

This clone has just one count. The chain employs TRBV12-5 and TRBJ2-5; D is unclear. V was shortened by 3 bases and J by 5 bases, with 4 bases between the two germline ends. The germline gives CDR1 LGHNT, CDR2 FRNRAP. The CDR3 is 11 residues long. This CDR3 reads CASGFGETQYF. The CDR3 DNA reads as TGTGCTAGTGGTTTTGGTGAGACCCAGTACTTC.

The J gene is TRBJ1-6, the V gene TRBV5-6, with D tentatively TRBD1 (5 bases). The CDR3 is 19 amino acids. Germline lookup yields CDR1 SGHDT and CDR2 YYEEEE. Trimming cost V 0 bases and J 0 bases, with 16 bases left between them. CDR3 sequence reads: CASSLGGRGAGSYNSPLHF. Written as DNA, the CDR3 is TGTGCCAGCAGCTTGGGAGGACGGGGCGCGGGCTCCTATAATTCACCCCTCCACTTT.

The rearrangement links TRBV11-2 to TRBJ1-2; no reliable D call. Deletions cut 5 bases from V and 4 bases from J, with 11 bases between. This CDR3 is 13 amino acids long. Germline CDR1 and CDR2: SGHAT and FQNNGV. The CDR3 spells CASSTQEFYGYTF. The DNA of the CDR3 is TGTGCCAGCAGCACGCAGGAGTTCTATGGCTACACCTTC.

The V and J genes are TRBV6-1 and TRBJ2-7; 11 bases map to TRBD1. Germline assignment: CDR1 MNHNS and CDR2 SASEGT. The CDR3 loop spans 15 amino acids. Germline trimming cut 6 bases from V and 3 bases from J; bases unmatched to any gene: 7. The chain's CDR3 is CASRTSGTGGYEQYV. Here the CDR3 DNA reads TGTGCCAGCAGGACCTCCGGGACAGGGGGCTACGAGCAGTACGTC.

The chain links TRBV15 to TRBJ2-1; D might be TRBD1 or TRBD2, each matching 5 bases. Between the trimmed V and J ends, which lost 0 bases and 9 bases, there was a span of 9 bases. Germline V gene sequence: CDR1 LNHNV, CDR2 YYDKDF (reference sequence). This CDR3 comprises 13 residues. In DNA, the CDR3 is TGTGCCACCAGCAGAGATAGGGGACGTGAGCAGTTCTTC. This sequence encodes CATSRDRGREQFF.

The chain recombines TRBV10-1 with TRBJ1-1; 10 bases match TRBD1. The CDR3 consists of 14 residues. V gave up 6 bases and J gave up 5 bases; unmatched junction bases: 6. The V gene's germline CDR1 is WNHNN and CDR2 SYGVQD (reference sequence). CDR3 in amino acids: CASSPRQGATEAFF. As DNA, the CDR3 is TGCGCCAGCAGCCCCAGACAGGGGGCTACTGAAGCTTTCTTT.

The gene calls are TRBV28 and TRBJ1-2; D is unclear. The V gene lost 5 bases and the J gene lost 4 bases, with 14 bases spanning the gap. Per the germline V gene, CDR1 is MDHEN and CDR2 is SYDVKM. CDR3 length equals 14 residues. The CDR3: CASSPLQKPYGYTF. CDR3 sequence (DNA): TGTGCCAGCAGTCCTTTACAGAAGCCCTATGGCTACACCTTC.

V usage is TRBV12-5 and J usage is TRBJ2-1, with unresolved D. From germline, CDR1 is LGHNT and CDR2 FRNRAP. The ends were cut back, 6 bases at V and 13 bases at J, with 4 bases in the middle. The CDR3 extends over 8 amino acids. CDR3 sequence reads: CASGGQFF. The CDR3 DNA sequence: TGTGCTAGTGGGGGCCAGTTCTTC.